A selection of T cell receptor beta chains follows, all from one sample in a study of control samples from healthy donors and cancer patients. TCRdb keeps only in-frame clones here, not all; method: immunoSEQ multiplex PCR. The sample lists approximately 150,000 clones, under 90% occurring once. The sample taken for sequencing was blood. Every receptor here comes from a young man in good health. The CDR3 runs from the conserved cysteine through the conserved F or W. The D gene is left open where the match is weak. Clone size is given for some rows only: seen once, a few or many times, or a class if the clone is expanded.

TRBJ2-7 . . TRBV13 TGTGCCAGCAGCCCCCCTTTAGGTGGGTCCTACGAGCAGTACTTC CASSPPLGGSYEQYF
TRBJ1-4 . . TRBV19 TGTGCCAGTCTTCCCAGACGAGCAGCGGCAACTAATGAAAAACTGTTTTTT CASLPRRAAATNEKLFF
TRBJ2-7 . TRBD2 TRBV7-2 TGTGCCAGCAGCTCAACTAGCGGGGGGCCCTACGAGCAGTACTTC CASSSTSGGPYEQYF
TRBJ1-1 . TRBD1 TRBV19 TGTGCCAGTAGTATTAGGGGGCAGGGGTACACTGAAGCTTTCTTT CASSIRGQGYTEAFF
TRBJ2-5 . . TRBV19 TGTGCCAGTAGTGAACAGGGTACGAAAGAGACCCAGTACTTC CASSEQGTKETQYF
TRBJ2-2 . TRBD1 TRBV9 TGTGCCAGCAGAGCCGGGACAGAGGTCGGGGAGCTGTTTTTT CASRAGTEVGELFF
TRBJ2-2 . TRBD1 TRBV6-6 TGTGCCAGCAGCCTGGGACAGGGGGCGCTGGACGGGGAGCTGTTTTTT CASSLGQGALDGELFF
TRBJ2-3 . . TRBV5-6 TGTGCCAGCAGCTTGCAAAATACGCAGTATTTT CASSLQNTQYF
TRBJ1-2 . . TRBV7-9 TGTGCCAGCAGCTCCTCCCGGGGGGCAGGGTGGCAGGGCTACACCTTC CASSSSRGAGWQGYTF
TRBJ2-5 . . TRBV4-1 TGCGCCAGCAGCAAAGGGACACCGAGGGGGCAAGAGACCCAGTACTTC CASSKGTPRGQETQYF
TRBJ1-1 . TRBD1 TRBV7-3 TGTGCCAGCAGCATGACCCCGGGACAGGAAGCTTTCTTT CASSMTPGQEAFF
TRBJ2-5 . . TRBV7-6 TGTGCCAGCAGCTTAGGAAATCCCTCGAGCTGGGAGACCCAGTACTTC CASSLGNPSSWETQYF
TRBJ2-5 . TRBD2 TRBV4-3 TGCGCCAGCAGCCAACATAGCGGGGGGGGTTACCAAGAGACCCAGTACTTC CASSQHSGGGYQETQYF
TRBJ2-7 . TRBD2 TRBV6-5 TGTGCCAGTGAATATCTAGCGGGAGGATACGAGCAGTACTTC CASEYLAGGYEQYF
TRBJ2-3 . TRBD2 TRBV19 TGTGCCAGTAGTATAGATGGACTAGCGGGAGCAGATACGCAGTATTTT CASSIDGLAGADTQYF
TRBJ2-5 . TRBD2 TRBV27 TGTGCCAGCAGTTTAGGTTTGGCGGGAGGGCCGGAGACCCAGTACTTC CASSLGLAGGPETQYF
TRBJ1-4 . TRBD1 TRBV9 TGTGCCAGCAGCGTTTCAGGGGGCGGGTATGAAAAACTGTTTTTT CASSVSGGGYEKLFF
TRBJ1-5 . TRBD1 TRBV9 TGTGCCAGCAGCGTAGCCCCAGACAGGGAACAGCCCCAGCATTTT CASSVAPDREQPQHF
TRBJ1-1 . . TRBV24-1 TGTGCCACCAGTGTCGGCTTAGAAATTTTCTTT CATSVGLEIFF
TRBJ1-3 . . TRBV29-1 TGCAGCGCCAGACAGGAAAACACCATATATTTT CSARQENTIYF
TRBJ1-2 . . TRBV7-9 TGTGCCAGCAGCTTAGGGCAGGGAGTTAACTATGGCTACACCTTC CASSLGQGVNYGYTF
TRBJ2-3 . . TRBV7-2 TGTGCCAGCAGCTTAGATGGCGGAAACACAGATACGCAGTATTTT CASSLDGGNTDTQYF
TRBJ1-1 . . TRBV10-2 TGCGCCAGCAATGAAGGCCGTCCAGAAGCTTTCTTT CASNEGRPEAFF
TRBJ2-7 . . TRBV7-2 TGTGCCAGCAGCCCGACCGGGGTATCGCCAGATGGGTACTTC CASSPTGVSPDGYF
TRBJ1-1 . . TRBV25-1 TGTGCCAGCAGTGAAAGAGAAGCTTTCTTT CASSEREAFF
TRBJ2-2 . . TRBV9 TGTGCCAGCAGCGTAGTTGACACCGGGGAGCTGTTTTTT CASSVVDTGELFF
TRBJ2-2 . TRBD1 TRBV6-5 TGTGCCACCCAAAGACAGGGGACCACCGGGGAGCTGTTTTTT CATQRQGTTGELFF
TRBJ1-6 . . TRBV7-3 TGTGCCAGCAGCCCCCGTTGGGCCGCAATGGATTCACCCCTCCACTTT CASSPRWAAMDSPLHF
TRBJ2-3 . . TRBV7-8 TGTGCCAGCAGCTCAAGAAGTGGCGGGAGCACAGATACGCAGTATTTT CASSSRSGGSTDTQYF
TRBJ2-3 . . TRBV15 TGTGCCACCCAAGAGGGGGGGGTTGATGCAGATACGCAGTATTTT CATQEGGVDADTQYF
TRBJ2-7 . . TRBV27 TGTGCCAGCAGTTCTCTCGGGACGACGGCTTACGAGCAGTACTTC CASSSLGTTAYEQYF
TRBJ2-1 . . TRBV7-9 TGTGCCAGCAGCTCGGGAAAAAGCTCCTACAATGAGCAGTTCTTC CASSSGKSSYNEQFF
TRBJ1-3 . . TRBV12-3/TRBV12-4 TGTGCCAGCAGTTATGAAACCATATATTTT CASSYETIYF
TRBJ2-2 . TRBD1 TRBV7-3 TGTGCCAGCAGCCGTCCCGGGACAGGGTTAGATGACGGGGAGCTGTTTTTT CASSRPGTGLDDGELFF
TRBJ1-6 . TRBD1 TRBV5-6 TGTGCCAGCAGCAACTTTCGCGGACAGGGGGATAATTCACCCCTCCACTTT CASSNFRGQGDNSPLHF
TRBJ2-7 . . TRBV7-2 TGTGCCAGCAGCTTAGCGGGGGCAATCTCCTACGAGCAGTACTTC CASSLAGAISYEQYF
TRBJ2-5 . . TRBV24-1 TGTGCCACAGCCAGCCAAGAGACCCAGTACTTC CATASQETQYF
TRBJ1-2 . . TRBV6-5 TGTGCCAGCAGTTTTCTTTTAGGGAACTATGGCTACACCTTC CASSFLLGNYGYTF
TRBJ1-2 . TRBD1 TRBV24-1 TGTGCCACCAGTGATGTGACAGGGATACTTGGCTACACCTTC CATSDVTGILGYTF
TRBJ2-7 . TRBD2 TRBV7-2 TGTGCCAGCAGCGGGCGGGGGGCCCTCTACGAGCAGTACTTC CASSGRGALYEQYF
TRBJ1-2 . TRBD1 TRBV6-6 TGTGCCAGCACCAATACTAGGACAGGTCAAAGCTACACCTTC CASTNTRTGQSYTF
TRBJ2-5 . TRBD2 TRBV9 TGTGCCAGCAGCTATGGAGGGGCGGGAGGGCCGAGTGAGACCCAGTACTTC CASSYGGAGGPSETQYF
TRBJ2-2 once . TRBV6-5 TGTGCCAGCAGCCTCGACAGGAACACCGGGGAGCTGTTTTTT CASSLDRNTGELFF
TRBJ2-1 . TRBD2 TRBV14 TGTGCCAGCAGTACCGGGGGAAGCGGGAGCTACAATGAGCAGTTCTTC CASSTGGSGSYNEQFF
TRBJ1-6 . . TRBV6-2/TRBV6-3 TGTGCCAGCAGTCTACTGGGAGGTTCACCCCTCCACTTT CASSLLGGSPLHF
TRBJ1-3 . . TRBV11-3 TGTGCCAGCAGCTCGGTTCTCTCGGGACACGGGGGCCTGGACACCATATATTTT CASSSVLSGHGGLDTIYF
TRBJ1-6 . . TRBV18 TGTGCCAGCTCCCCGGATAATTCACCCCTCCACTTT CASSPDNSPLHF
TRBJ1-3 . . TRBV9 TGTGCCAGCGCCAGAACGGGGAACTCTGGAAACACCATATATTTT CASARTGNSGNTIYF
TRBJ2-2 once . TRBV4-3 TGCGCCAGCAGCCAAGACAGGACGTCTAAGGTCGGGGAGCTGTTTTTT CASSQDRTSKVGELFF
TRBJ2-1 . TRBD2 TRBV5-1 TGCGCCAGCAGCCCTAACCTTCGGACTAGTTCCGGTGAGCAGTTCTTC CASSPNLRTSSGEQFF
TRBJ1-6 few . TRBV6-5 TGTGCCAGCAGTTCAACGTCGCCAGTCGATCCACCCCTCCACTTT CASSSTSPVDPPLHF
TRBJ2-5 . TRBD2 TRBV5-1 TGCGCCAGCAGCCTGGCCCGGGGGACTAGCGGCCAAGAGACCCAGTACTTC CASSLARGTSGQETQYF
TRBJ2-7 . . TRBV9 TGTGCCAGCAGCGTAGGAGGAACTACGGAGCAGTACTTC CASSVGGTTEQYF
TRBJ1-3 . . TRBV5-4 TGTGCCAGCAGCCAACCAATCTCCGGGTCGACCTCTGGAAACACCATATATTTT CASSQPISGSTSGNTIYF
TRBJ1-5 . TRBD1 TRBV6-6 TGTGCCAGCACCAAAGACAGGGTCAGCCAGCCCCAGCATTTT CASTKDRVSQPQHF
TRBJ1-2 . . TRBV28 TGTGCCAGCGGAATTGGCCGGGCCCAGGATAGCGGCTACACCTTC CASGIGRAQDSGYTF
TRBJ2-3 . . TRBV7-6 TGTGCCAGCAGCTTAGTTCACGGAGGGAGCACAGATACGCAGTATTTT CASSLVHGGSTDTQYF
TRBJ2-7 once TRBD1 TRBV11-2 TGTGCCAGCAGCGTGACAGGGTTGGTCCACGAGCAGTACTTC CASSVTGLVHEQYF
TRBJ2-7 . . TRBV27 TGTGCCAGCAGTTTATCGTCGGTAGCGGAAGCCTACGAGCAGTACTTC CASSLSSVAEAYEQYF
TRBJ2-7 . . TRBV7-2 TGTGCCAGCAGCCCCGATGGCTCTCGGGGGCGGGTCGAGCAGTACTTC CASSPDGSRGRVEQYF